This T cell receptor beta chain was found in a study of a mutant IDH1 vaccine in newly diagnosed glioma. Whole-study context: The first vaccination came 4-6 weeks after radiotherapy alone, or with temozolomide cycles. The treated population exhibited a male proportion of roughly 60%, a female proportion of about 38%, and a mean age of about 40 years.

Germline lookup yields CDR1 WNHNN and CDR2 SYGVQD (reference sequence). Losses at the gene ends were 8 bases for V and 5 bases for J; bases not matched to a gene: 11. CDR3 size: 15 residues. Points on this clone: The antigen remains unidentified.

Method: immunoSEQ multiplex PCR; TCRdb's copy keeps in-frame clones and lacks some. The data contain around 120,000 clones, roughly 77% of them singletons. Notes on the study in general: Of all patients, around 93% showed vaccine-induced immune responses. Pseudoprogression appeared unlinked to shifts in leading peripheral T cell clonotypes.

As for time point: week 11, during vaccination. The content of each vaccine dose was 300 ug of mutant IDH1 20-mer peptide, and topical imiquimod accompanied it. The chain couples TRBV10-1 to TRBJ2-2; 7 bases fit TRBD2. The source material was PBMCs, sampled from a glioma patient whose treatment included an IDH1 peptide vaccine. The origin of this receptor is a man aged 40-50 years with glioma. DNA of the CDR3: TGCGCCAGCCTTTTATCAGCGGGGCAGACCGGGGAGCTGTTTTTT. This sequence encodes CASLLSAGQTGELFF.